This T cell receptor beta chain is from a study of T cell changes during pregnancy in multiple sclerosis. The data were produced by immunoSEQ multiplex PCR, yet TCRdb's version contains in-frame clones alone and is incomplete. The sample has 30,000 to 45,000 clones, approximately 92% seen once. The CDR3 spans 14 residues. Germline CDR1 reads SQVTM; CDR2 reads ANQGSEA. The junction had 6 bases not matched to a gene; V was cut back by 2 bases and J by 4 bases. Sequencing was performed on PBMCs (not recorded whether the cells were cultured). The gene calls are TRBV29-1 and TRBJ2-7; 9 bases map to TRBD2. The TCR originated in a female donor with multiple sclerosis, enrolled in a pregnancy study. The CDR3 sequence: CSVEIAGEGYEQYF. The DNA for the CDR3 is TGCAGCGTTGAAATAGCGGGAGAAGGGTACGAGCAGTACTTC.